This entry features one T cell receptor beta chain sequence. Through Arm-PCR of CDR3 regions and iRepertoire HTBI primers, TCR beta libraries were built. TCRdb ran MiXCR on the multiplex PCR reads and lists one entry per CDR3 protein. The data show 300,000 to 400,000 distinct CDR3 sequences, 15% to 18% seen once. This sample is part of a study of regulatory T cells in long-lasting Graves disease. This sample's time point: newly diagnosed GD, antithyroid drugs for less than 3 months. Preparation of the TCR library used RNA extracted from PBMCs. Germline loops: CDR1 LNHDA, CDR2 SQIVND (reference sequence). The V end lost 4 bases, the J end lost 0 bases, and 20 bases lay between the germline ends. The CDR3 runs to 18 residues.

This specimen consisted of peripheral blood mononuclear cells (PBMCs), obtained at new diagnosis, from a patient treated with antithyroid drugs. This TCR came from a female donor with Graves disease. This chain uses TRBV19 with TRBJ2-3, with D hard to call. This CDR3 reads CASSTSPLDVHSTDTQYF. DNA of the CDR3: TGTGCCAGTAGTACGAGCCCATTGGACGTTCATAGCACAGATACGCAGTATTTT.